The 4 T cell receptor beta chains given below trace back to one sample, sequenced in a study of molecular identifiers for immune sequencing clone quantification. In TCRdb, the PCR reads were re-called with MiXCR into one record per CDR3 protein. The data hold about 640,000 distinct CDR3 sequences, with just under 20% observed a single time. The specimen was naive CD8+ T cells from blood, with Jurkat cell RNA spiked in. Subset indicated: FACS-sorted CD8+CD4-CCR7+CD45RA+ naive T cells. Every receptor here comes from a human donor in good health. Some libraries in this study had Jurkat cell RNA spiked in.

This clonotype has ten or more counts. The chain couples TRBV7-2 to TRBJ1-6; no reliable D call. Trimming took 1 base from V and 10 from J, leaving 17 bases between them. In germline, CDR1 is SGHTA, CDR2 FQGNSA. The CDR3 has 16 amino acids. The CDR3 loop reads CASSLGGVRSVSPLHF. CDR3 nucleotide sequence: TGTGCCAGCAGCTTAGGCGGTGTCAGGTCGGTCTCACCCCTCCACTTT.

This clonotype was seen ten or more times. The CDR3 DNA reads TGCAGTGCTAGAGATCCCCGCGGGAGCGTGAGCACAGATACGCAGTATTTT. Translating it yields CSARDPRGSVSTDTQYF. The chain uses TRBV20-1 and TRBJ2-3; 7 nucleotides match TRBD2. The CDR3 is 17 residues long. CDR1 is DFQATT, CDR2 SNEGSKA, per germline (reference sequence). V lost 0 bases and J lost 0; bases outside the gene matches: 9.

Turning to this clonotype: A much bigger clone sits one base away, suggesting this may be a read error. The genes are TRBV4-1 and TRBJ2-7; D gene unclear. Per the germline V gene, CDR1 is MGHRA and CDR2 is YSYEKL. The V gene lost 4 bases and the J gene lost 4 bases, with 20 bases spanning the gap. CDR3 size: 16 residues. The CDR3 DNA follows: TGCGCCAGCAGCCGAAAAGGCCAAGGGTCCCCATACGAGCAGTACTTC. Translating it yields CASSRKGQGSPYEQYF.

A remark on this clonotype: A much larger clone is a single base away; this may be a read error. The CDR3, as DNA: TGTGCCAGCGGTCCACACCCCCCTCGGGCTAGCGTTCAGAATGAGCAGTTCTTC. Protein sequence: CASGPHPPRASVQNEQFF. This chain joins TRBV6-1 and TRBJ2-1; weak D call: TRBD2 (6 bases). Trimming left V 8 bases short and J 7 bases short, with 30 bases between. Germline V CDR1 and CDR2: MNHNS, SASEGT. This CDR3 has 18 amino acids.